This passage covers 12 T cell receptor beta chains from one sample sequenced in a study of T-cell reconstitution after alpha-beta-depleted transplantation in children. Unique molecular identifiers were incorporated when the TCRbeta library was constructed. MiXCR, applied by TCRdb to the PCR reads, yields one record per CDR3 protein. The table lists about 420,000 distinct CDR3 sequences, around 15% of them singletons. The sample here was PBMCs, mostly from graft donor cells, taken 360 days after TCRalphabeta/CD19-depleted stem cell transplant. Receptors originate from a boy less than two years old who had a stem cell transplant for Wiskott-Aldrich syndrome, so the T cells may come from the graft donor.

V usage is TRBV20-1 and J usage is TRBJ2-5; TRBD1 matches 7 bases. V trimming: 5 bases; J trimming: 1 base; junction bases outside the gene matches: 4. CDR1 is DFQATT, CDR2 SNEGSKA, per germline (reference sequence). The CDR3 covers 13 residues. Written as DNA, the CDR3 is TGCAGTGCTGTCCGGGACAGCCAAGAGACCCAGTACTTC. Protein sequence: CSAVRDSQETQYF.

The rearrangement uses TRBV10-3 and TRBJ2-7; 8 bases fit TRBD2. Germline loops: CDR1 ENHRY, CDR2 SYGVKD. Trimming cost V 3 bases and J 4 bases; bases outside gene matches: 8. This CDR3 region has 15 residues. CDR3 residues: CAISDSGGTAYEQYF. CDR3 coding DNA: TGTGCCATCAGTGATTCGGGGGGGACTGCATACGAGCAGTACTTC.

This chain links TRBV15 with TRBJ2-2; 14 bases agree with TRBD2. The V and J ends lost 6 bases and 4 bases, in that order; junction bases with no gene match: 13. Germline V lookup: CDR1 LNHNV, CDR2 YYDKDF (reference sequence). This CDR3 region has 19 residues. CDR3 nucleotides: TGTGCCACCAGACCCCGTTTGACTAGCGGGAGGGCCTCCACCGGGGAGCTGTTTTTT. Translating gives CATRPRLTSGRASTGELFF.

J is TRBJ2-7 and V is TRBV12-3 or TRBV12-4, with 7 bases matching TRBD1. The CDR3 is made up of 13 amino acids. V lost 4 bases and J lost 3; bases outside the gene matches: 3. Here the CDR3 DNA reads TGTGCCAGCAGTTCGGGACAGCGCTACGAGCAGTACTTC. Protein: CASSSGQRYEQYF.

This clonotype came up once. CDR3 in DNA: TGTGCCAGCAGTTATCTGGTAGCGGGAGTCGGGAATGAGCAGTTCTTC. Translation: CASSYLVAGVGNEQFF. This sequence joins TRBV6-5 and TRBJ2-1, with 9 nucleotides matching TRBD2. The germline gives CDR1 MNHEY, CDR2 SVGAGI. CDR3 length: 16 residues. J gave up 7 bases and V 3 bases, and 10 bases lay outside the gene matches.

This chain uses TRBV5-1 with TRBJ2-3; TRBD1 matches 7 bases. The V and J ends lost 4 bases and 1 base, in that order; junction bases with no gene match: 6. Per the germline V gene, CDR1 is SGHRS and CDR2 is YFSETQ. The CDR3 covers 15 residues. CDR3 amino acids: CASSTGQAGTDTQYF. DNA of the CDR3: TGCGCCAGCAGCACCGGACAGGCGGGCACAGATACGCAGTATTTT.

This clonotype was detected only a few times. This chain joins TRBV12-3 or TRBV12-4 and TRBJ2-7, with D perhaps matching TRBD1 (6 bases). This CDR3 comprises 13 residues. The germline V and J ends were trimmed by 3 bases and 5 bases, with 11 bases remaining between them. In DNA, the CDR3 is TGTGCCAGCAGTTTGAACAGGGACCACGAGCAGTACTTC. This sequence encodes CASSLNRDHEQYF.

The table lists this clonotype with a few counts. The CDR3 spells CASSLFQDLDEQYF. In nucleotides, the CDR3 is TGTGCCAGCAGCTTATTTCAGGATCTGGACGAGCAGTACTTC. The rearrangement uses TRBV7-9 and TRBJ2-7; D gene ambiguous. V was pared by 2 bases and J by 5 bases, with 13 bases between. The germline CDR1 and CDR2 sequences are SEHNR and FQNEAQ (reference sequence). The length of the CDR3 is 14 residues. The variable domain in full, with the rest retrieved from reference TRBV7-9 and TRBJ2-7, is DTGVSQNPRHKITKRGQNVTFRCDPISEHNRLYWYRQTLGQGPEFLTYFQNEAQLEKSRLLSDRFSAERPKGSFSTLEIQRTEQGDSAMYLCASSLFQDLDEQYFGPGTRLTVT.

V and J are TRBV20-1 and TRBJ2-1; possible D gene TRBD1, 6 bases. The V and J ends lost 4 bases and 3 bases respectively, with 13 bases between them. CDR3 length: 14 residues. Germline V gene lookup returns CDR1 DFQATT and CDR2 SNEGSKA (reference sequence). The CDR3 region is CSATGDLRYNEQFF. In DNA, the CDR3 is TGCAGTGCTACAGGGGACCTCCGCTACAATGAGCAGTTCTTC.

The genes are TRBV9 and TRBJ2-2; possibly TRBD2 for D (6 bases). V lost 3 bases to trimming and J lost 5 bases, with 20 bases between them. This CDR3 region has 17 residues. The V gene's germline CDR1 is SGDLS and CDR2 YYNGEE. CDR3: CASSAGTPPRRTGELFF. In DNA, the CDR3 is TGTGCCAGCAGCGCGGGGACTCCGCCGCGGCGGACCGGGGAGCTGTTTTTT.

The chain links TRBV6-1 to TRBJ2-7; maybe TRBD1 (5 bases). The length of the CDR3 is 14 residues. V was pared by 7 bases and J by 0 bases, with 13 bases between. CDR1 and CDR2 from the germline V gene are MNHNS and SASEGT. The CDR3 nucleotides are TGTGCCAGCAAGAGGATGGGGCGCTCCTACGAGCAGTACTTC. Residues: CASKRMGRSYEQYF.

The V and J genes are TRBV27 and TRBJ2-3; tentatively, D is TRBD2 (5 bases). This CDR3 is 15 amino acids long. The germline V gene has CDR1 MNHEY and CDR2 SMNVEV (reference sequence). Trimming stripped 5 bases from V and 2 bases from J, with 14 bases between. In nucleotides, the CDR3 is TGTGCCAGCAGTCCGGGGTCCTACGCCACAGATACGCAGTATTTT. It specifies CASSPGSYATDTQYF.